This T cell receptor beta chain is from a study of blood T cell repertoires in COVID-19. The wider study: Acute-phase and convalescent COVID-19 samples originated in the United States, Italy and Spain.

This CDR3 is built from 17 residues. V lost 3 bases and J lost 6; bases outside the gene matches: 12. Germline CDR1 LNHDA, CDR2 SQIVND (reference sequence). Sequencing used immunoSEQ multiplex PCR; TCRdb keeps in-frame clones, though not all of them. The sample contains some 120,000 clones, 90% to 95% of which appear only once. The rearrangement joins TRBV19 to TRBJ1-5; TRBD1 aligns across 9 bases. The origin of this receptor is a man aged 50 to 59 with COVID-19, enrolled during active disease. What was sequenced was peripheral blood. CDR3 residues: CASSIPPLDRGVQPQHF. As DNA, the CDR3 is TGTGCCAGTAGTATCCCCCCCTTAGACAGGGGGGTTCAGCCCCAGCATTTT. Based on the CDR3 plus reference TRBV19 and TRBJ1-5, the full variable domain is DGGITQSPKYLFRKEGQNVTLSCEQNLNHDAMYWYRQDPGQGLRLIYYSQIVNDFQKGDIAEGYSVSREKKESFPLTVTSAQKNPTAFYLCASSIPPLDRGVQPQHFGDGTRLSIL.